A single sample is the source of the 32 T cell receptor beta chains below, sequenced in a study of cytomegalovirus exposure and HLA in healthy donors. PCR involved 60 Vbeta and 13 Jbeta primers. Libraries were prepared by immunoSEQ multiplex PCR; TCRdb keeps only in-frame clonotypes and omits some of them. Of about 150,000 clones listed, around 73% are singletons. What was sequenced was PBMCs. Source of these receptors: a woman under 30 in good health and CMV-seropositive.

This clone was detected once. The chain recombines TRBV2 with TRBJ2-1, with TRBD1 matching 7 bases. The CDR3 is made up of 15 amino acids. In germline, CDR1 is SNHLY, CDR2 FYNNEI. With 6 bases clipped from V and 3 bases from J, the junction kept 8 bases outside the gene matches. The CDR3 region is CASSGQATLYNEQFF. DNA for the CDR3: TGTGCCAGCAGCGGACAGGCCACACTCTACAATGAGCAGTTCTTC. The complete variable domain, with remaining parts taken from reference TRBV2 and TRBJ2-1, reads EPEVTQTPSHQVTQMGQEVILRCVPISNHLYFYWYRQILGQKVEFLVSFYNNEISEKSEIFDDQFSVERPDGSNFTLKIRSTKLEDSAMYFCASSGQATLYNEQFFGPGTRLTVL.

The chain combines TRBV28 with TRBJ2-7, with 7 positions matching TRBD1. The CDR3 loop spans 16 amino acids. V lost 2 bases and J lost 3; bases outside the gene matches: 10. Germline CDR1 and CDR2: MDHEN and SYDVKM. The CDR3 nucleotides are TGTGCCAGCAGTTTAGGGGCCCCGACAGGGCTCTACGAGCAGTACTTC. It yields the protein CASSLGAPTGLYEQYF.

The genes are TRBV9 and TRBJ1-2; tentative D call: TRBD1 (5 bases). CDR1 and CDR2 from the germline V gene are SGDLS and YYNGEE. This CDR3 has 15 amino acids. V gave up 7 bases and J gave up 8 bases, with 24 bases separating them. The CDR3 loop is CASRSPRAQAGGYTF. The CDR3 nucleotides are TGTGCCAGCCGATCCCCCCGGGCACAGGCTGGGGGCTACACCTTC.

The chain uses TRBV6-4 and TRBJ2-1; TRBD2 agrees at 7 bases. J was trimmed by 0 bases and V by 5 bases; bases with no gene match: 4. This CDR3 has 15 residues. Germline assignment: CDR1 MRHNA and CDR2 SNTAGT. DNA for the CDR3: TGTGCCAGCAGTCTTCTAGCGGACTCCTACAATGAGCAGTTCTTC. Its translation: CASSLLADSYNEQFF.

CDR3 nucleotide sequence: TGCGCCAGCAGCGGAGGATTGACAGGGGACACTGAAGCTTTCTTT. Residues: CASSGGLTGDTEAFF. The rearrangement joins TRBV5-1 to TRBJ1-1, with TRBD1 matching over 8 bases. Trimming removed 4 bases from V and 3 bases from J; junction bases left unmatched: 8. The CDR3 contains 15 residues. Germline loops: CDR1 SGHRS, CDR2 YFSETQ. Filled out from reference TRBV5-1 and TRBJ1-1, the complete variable domain reads KAGVTQTPRYLIKTRGQQVTLSCSPISGHRSVSWYQQTPGQGLQFLFEYFSETQRNKGNFPGRFSGRQFSNSRSEMNVSTLELGDSALYLCASSGGLTGDTEAFFGQGTRLTVV.

This clone has more than one count but fewer than ten. The chain uses TRBV28 and TRBJ2-2, with D maybe TRBD2 (6 bases). The CDR3 has 15 amino acids. V lost 7 bases and J lost 0, with 12 bases in between. Germline V gene sequence: CDR1 MDHEN, CDR2 SYDVKM. The CDR3 loop is CASNPGTSNTGELFF. In DNA, the CDR3 is TGTGCCAGCAATCCCGGGACTTCGAACACCGGGGAGCTGTTTTTT.

The chain combines TRBV28 with TRBJ1-2, with TRBD1 identical over 7 bases. The CDR3 runs to 17 residues. V lost 4 bases, J lost 14 bases, and 25 bases stayed unmatched. CDR1 is MDHEN, CDR2 SYDVKM, per germline. The CDR3 DNA reads as TGTGCCAGCAGTTCAGCACCACAGACAGGGCTGGTAATAACCTATACCTTC. Amino acids: CASSSAPQTGLVITYTF.

The chain combines TRBV7-9 with TRBJ1-2; D is undetermined. The V gene lost 5 bases and the J gene lost 4 bases, with 17 bases spanning the gap. The germline CDR1 and CDR2 sequences are SEHNR and FQNEAQ (reference sequence). The CDR3 has 15 amino acids. DNA for the CDR3: TGTGCCAGCAGCCGAGAGACCGAATCGGGCTATGGCTACACCTTC. This sequence encodes CASSRETESGYGYTF.

The V call is TRBV6-1, the J call TRBJ2-3, with 7 nucleotides matching TRBD1. The ends lost 5 bases at V and 4 bases at J; junction bases unmatched: 3. The CDR3 totals 13 residues. Germline V gives CDR1 MNHNS, CDR2 SASEGT. The chain's CDR3 is CASSRQGPDTQYF. As DNA, the CDR3 is TGTGCCAGCAGTAGACAGGGTCCAGATACGCAGTATTTT.

This clone was recorded a few times. This chain uses TRBV19 with TRBJ1-6, with D possibly being TRBD1 (5 bases). CDR1 is LNHDA and CDR2 is SQIVND in the germline V gene (reference sequence). The CDR3 is 17 residues long. V was clipped by 3 bases and J by 1 base, with 13 bases between them. The CDR3 spells CASSIGGGPSYNSPLHF. CDR3 sequence (DNA): TGTGCCAGTAGTATTGGCGGGGGTCCGTCCTATAATTCACCCCTCCACTTT.

The rearrangement uses TRBV13 and TRBJ2-1, with 9 positions matching TRBD2. The germline V gene encodes CDR1 PRHDT and CDR2 FYEKMQ (reference sequence). The length of the CDR3 is 18 residues. J gave up 10 bases and V 0 bases, and 16 bases lay outside the gene matches. The chain's CDR3 is CASSLGLAGRSSRGEQFF. DNA of the CDR3: TGTGCCAGCAGCTTAGGTCTAGCGGGGCGGTCGTCCAGGGGCGAGCAGTTCTTC.

This chain joins TRBV27 and TRBJ2-3; 10 bases map to TRBD2. With V trimmed by 4 bases and J by 0 bases, 13 bases remained unmatched. Germline CDR1 MNHEY, CDR2 SMNVEV (reference sequence). The CDR3 length is 19 residues. The CDR3 coding sequence is TGTGCCAGCAGTTGGGGGTTCCAGCGGGGGGGCTCTAGCACAGATACGCAGTATTTT. This sequence encodes CASSWGFQRGGSSTDTQYF.

The chain employs TRBV2 and TRBJ1-2, with D tentatively TRBD1 (6 bases). Looked up from germline, CDR1 is SNHLY and CDR2 is FYNNEI. This CDR3 comprises 16 residues. Trimming stripped 4 bases from V and 2 bases from J, with 17 bases between. The DNA for the CDR3 is TGTGCCAGCAGTGGTGGAGTAGGACAGAAAAACTATGGCTACACCTTC. Encoded protein: CASSGGVGQKNYGYTF.

V usage is TRBV15 and J usage is TRBJ2-5, with D perhaps TRBD2 (6 bases). V was cut by 0 bases and J by 5 bases, with 13 bases left in between. Germline lookup yields CDR1 LNHNV and CDR2 YYDKDF (reference sequence). This CDR3 is built from 15 residues. The CDR3 DNA reads as TGTGCCACCAGCAGAGATCGGGCTAGCGCCGAGACCCAGTACTTC. This translates into CATSRDRASAETQYF.

This chain joins TRBV5-1 and TRBJ2-7, with 9 bases fitting TRBD1. The germline gives CDR1 SGHRS, CDR2 YFSETQ. V shed 4 bases and J 4 bases; nucleotides not matched to a gene: 3. The CDR3 spans 13 residues. Written as DNA, the CDR3 is TGCGCCAGCAGCGCGGACAGGGGATACGAGCAGTACTTC. Amino acid sequence: CASSADRGYEQYF.

A few counts support this clone. The genes are TRBV5-6 and TRBJ2-2, with 9 bases matching TRBD1. In germline, CDR1 is SGHDT, CDR2 YYEEEE. V lost 3 bases to trimming and J lost 9 bases; unmatched junction nucleotides: 12. CDR3 size: 16 residues. As DNA, the CDR3 is TGTGCCAGCAGCTGGGACAGGGTAGCATCCGCAAGGGAGCTGTTTTTT. As protein: CASSWDRVASARELFF.

As for this clone: The sample has other DNA sequences that encode this CDR3 too. The rearrangement uses TRBV11-2 and TRBJ2-2, with D maybe TRBD2 (6 bases). This CDR3 region has 15 residues. Germline V gene lookup returns CDR1 SGHAT and CDR2 FQNNGV. Trimming left V 3 bases short and J 3 bases short, with 11 bases between. The CDR3 DNA reads TGTGCCAGCAGCTTCCGCGGGACGGACACCGGGGAGCTGTTTTTT. Translating it yields CASSFRGTDTGELFF.

The chain employs TRBV18 and TRBJ1-2; possibly TRBD1 for D (6 bases). V was clipped by 5 bases and J by 5 bases, with 12 bases between them. The CDR3 loop spans 13 amino acids. Germline CDR1 reads KGHSH; CDR2 reads LQKENI. CDR3 coding DNA: TGTGCCAGCTCATCCCGACAGGCGTATGGCTACACCTTC. Amino acid sequence: CASSSRQAYGYTF.

CDR3 bases: TGCAGTGCCGCACTCACAGATACGCAGTATTTT. Protein: CSAALTDTQYF. V is TRBV20-1 and J is TRBJ2-3, with D uncertain. This CDR3 is built from 11 residues. The V end lost 6 bases, the J end lost 2 bases, and 6 bases lay between the germline ends. Looked up from germline, CDR1 is DFQATT and CDR2 is SNEGSKA (reference sequence).

This clone has just one count. V is TRBV21-1 and J is TRBJ2-3; TRBD2 is taken as the D call from the table, unchecked against the DNA. TRBV21-1 is an annotated pseudogene. The CDR3 runs 12 residues. The DNA of the CDR3 is TGTGCCACCGAGCGGGTGGCAGATACGCAGTATTTT. This codes for CATERVADTQYF.

This rearrangement joins TRBV27 to TRBJ2-3, with 11 bases lining up with TRBD2. The J segment lost 4 bases and the V segment lost 7 bases, leaving 7 bases of the junction unmatched. Germline CDR1 is MNHEY and CDR2 is SMNVEV (reference sequence). The CDR3 has 15 residues. For the CDR3, the DNA is TGTGCCAGCACCCTCCTAGCGGGGGGCGCAGATACGCAGTATTTT. It is translated as CASTLLAGGADTQYF.

The chain combines TRBV4-1 with TRBJ1-3, with D uncertain. V lost 1 base and J 8 bases, leaving 9 bases between the germline ends. Germline assignment: CDR1 MGHRA and CDR2 YSYEKL. The CDR3 spans 13 residues. The CDR3 reads CASSQGESDTIYF. In DNA, the CDR3 is TGCGCCAGCAGCCAAGGTGAATCGGACACCATATATTTT.

This clone was seen a few times. The V and J genes are TRBV9 and TRBJ1-2; D not certain. The V gene's germline CDR1 is SGDLS and CDR2 YYNGEE. Trimming took 2 bases from V and 5 from J, leaving 10 bases between them. This CDR3 region has 13 residues. This CDR3 is CASSVTGRYGYTF. DNA of the CDR3: TGTGCCAGCAGCGTGACCGGGAGGTATGGCTACACCTTC.

This clone was observed a handful of times. The CDR3 nucleotides are TGTGCCAGCAGTGACAGGCGGGACAGGGAGGATACGCAGTATTTT. Amino acid sequence: CASSDRRDREDTQYF. The rearrangement links TRBV6-4 to TRBJ2-3; 9 bases match TRBD1. Germline CDR1 MRHNA, CDR2 SNTAGT. After removal of 2 bases from V and 6 bases from J, the junction contained 6 bases not matched to a gene. The length of the CDR3 is 15 residues.

The chain recombines TRBV6-5 with TRBJ1-1, with D maybe TRBD1 (6 bases). V was cut by 5 bases and J by 5 bases, with 12 bases left in between. CDR1 and CDR2 from the germline V gene are MNHEY and SVGAGI. This CDR3 contains 13 residues. In DNA form, the CDR3 reads TGTGCCAGCAGTGAAGGGGGGGGGACTGAAGCTTTCTTT. As protein: CASSEGGGTEAFF.

Notes on this clone: The sample carries other DNA sequences with the same CDR3. J is TRBJ1-1 and V is TRBV28; TRBD1 is a possible D gene (5 bases). The CDR3 sequence is 13 residues long. From germline, CDR1 is MDHEN and CDR2 SYDVKM. Trimming took 3 bases from V and 8 from J, leaving 13 bases between them. CDR3 in amino acids: CASSFSAGSEAFF. The CDR3 DNA reads TGTGCCAGCAGTTTTTCGGCAGGGTCCGAAGCTTTCTTT. Filled out from reference TRBV28 and TRBJ1-1, the complete variable domain reads DVKVTQSSRYLVKRTGEKVFLECVQDMDHENMFWYRQDPGLGLRLIYFSYDVKMKEKGDIPEGYSVSREKKERFSLILESASTNQTSMYLCASSFSAGSEAFFGQGTRLTVV.

This clone has more than one count but fewer than ten. The chain carries TRBV6-5 and TRBJ2-2, with TRBD2 as a possible D gene (5 bases). The germline CDR1 and CDR2 sequences are MNHEY and SVGAGI. This CDR3 has 13 amino acids. Here the CDR3 reads CASREPNTGELFF. DNA for the CDR3: TGTGCTTCGAGGGAGCCGAACACCGGGGAGCTGTTTTTT.

This clone was counted only a few times. The chain has TRBV11-2 and TRBJ2-7; a weak D match, TRBD2 (5 bases). Germline V CDR1 and CDR2: SGHAT, FQNNGV. The ends were cut back, 6 bases at V and 1 base at J, with 16 bases in the middle. This CDR3 contains 15 residues. The CDR3 DNA is TGTGCCAGCAGACTGGGCCGGGATTTTTCCTACGAGCAGTACTTC. Protein: CASRLGRDFSYEQYF.

As regards this clone: Compared with germline, one end of the junction differs, possibly owing to a read error. The same CDR3 arises from other DNA sequences in this sample as well. The CDR3 protein is CAISGVRGKTTDTQYF. CDR3 sequence (DNA): TGTGCCATCAGTGGAGTCAGGGGGAAAACTACGGATACGCAGTACTTT. The chain carries TRBV10-3 and TRBJ2-3, with 7 positions matching TRBD1. This CDR3 contains 16 residues. Germline lookup yields CDR1 ENHRY and CDR2 SYGVKD.

CDR3 in DNA: TGTGCCAGCAGTTACGGACTAGCGGAGACTTCCTACGAGCAGTACTTC. Translation gives CASSYGLAETSYEQYF. The chain combines TRBV6-5 with TRBJ2-7, with 10 bases matching TRBD2. Germline trimming cut 2 bases from V and 1 base from J; bases unmatched to any gene: 5. This CDR3 has 16 amino acids. Germline V lookup: CDR1 MNHEY, CDR2 SVGAGI.

The V gene is TRBV5-1, the J gene TRBJ2-3; 8 nucleotides match TRBD2. Looked up from germline, CDR1 is SGHRS and CDR2 is YFSETQ. Losses at the gene ends were 4 bases for V and 1 base for J; bases not matched to a gene: 2. This CDR3 has 14 residues. The CDR3 loop is CASSPTSGTDTQYF. CDR3 coding DNA: TGCGCCAGCAGCCCGACTAGCGGCACAGATACGCAGTATTTT.

The rearrangement links TRBV19 to TRBJ1-1; TRBD1 matches at 7 bases. Trimming at V came to 6 bases and at J to 1 base, leaving 5 bases not matched to a gene. The CDR3 loop spans 14 amino acids. Germline loops: CDR1 LNHDA, CDR2 SQIVND (reference sequence). This CDR3 is CASSPGTENTEAFF. The CDR3 nucleotides read TGTGCCAGTAGCCCCGGGACAGAGAACACTGAAGCTTTCTTT.